Sequencing of this T cell receptor (beta chain) was carried out in a study of blood T cell repertoires in COVID-19. In the study's own analysis: Estimated nucleated cell counts came from reference gene primer amplification. Assay used: immunoSEQ multiplex PCR; TCRdb lists only in-frame clones, some missing. V and J calls and clone size are given by that table; D and trimming were obtained from the DNA. The sample includes 310,000 or so clones, roughly 87% of them seen just once. This CDR3 is built from 19 residues. Trimming left V 0 bases short and J 6 bases short, with 23 bases between. Germline-derived CDR1 and CDR2 are LNHNV and YYDKDF (reference sequence). The study recruited people aged roughly 18 to 95 years across about two dozen US areas.

The rearrangement joins TRBV15 to TRBJ2-2, with D maybe TRBD2 (6 bases). The origin of this receptor is a woman aged 18-29 years who had recovered from COVID-19. Sequenced: PBMCs or T cells enriched from blood (not recorded which). The CDR3 DNA is TGTGCCACCAGCAGAGAGGTTAAGGACGCGGGGTACGGGTCCGGGGAGCTGTTTTTT. Its protein product is CATSREVKDAGYGSGELFF.